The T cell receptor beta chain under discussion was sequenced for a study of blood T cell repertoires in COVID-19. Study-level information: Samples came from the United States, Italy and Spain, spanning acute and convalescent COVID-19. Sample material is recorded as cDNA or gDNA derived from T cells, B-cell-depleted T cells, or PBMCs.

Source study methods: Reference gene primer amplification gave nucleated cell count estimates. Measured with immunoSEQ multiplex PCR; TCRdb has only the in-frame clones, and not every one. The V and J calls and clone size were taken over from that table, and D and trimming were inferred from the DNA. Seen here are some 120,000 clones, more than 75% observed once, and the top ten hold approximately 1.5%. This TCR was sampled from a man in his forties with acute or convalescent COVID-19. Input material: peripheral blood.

CDR3 protein: CASSLEGFGTDTQYF. The CDR3 DNA is TGCGCCAGCAGCTTGGAGGGGTTCGGCACAGATACGCAGTATTTT. The chain recombines TRBV5-1 with TRBJ2-3; tentative D call: TRBD1 (5 bases). Germline V gene sequence: CDR1 SGHRS, CDR2 YFSETQ. V lost 0 bases and J 1 base, leaving 9 bases between the germline ends. CDR3 length equals 15 residues.